These T cell receptor beta chains were read from a single sample in a study of post-analysis software for immune sequencing data. One entry per CDR3 protein, called by TCRdb with MiXCR from the PCR reads. The sample holds around 200,000 distinct CDR3 sequences, about 30% seen once. Sequencing input: blood. The receptor set was obtained from a girl aged 2 to 17 with multiple sclerosis. CDR3s leave out the opening cysteine and the closing phenylalanine or tryptophan. Each record gives: CDR3 protein, V gene.

CDR3aa: ASSEFRLNTDEQF
v_gene: TRBV2

CDR3aa: ASSFSSGAISTDTQY
v_gene: TRBV27

CDR3aa: ASSRGTGEGQPQH
v_gene: TRBV5-1

CDR3aa: ASSSTGSVTEAF
v_gene: TRBV7-9

CDR3aa: ASRGGHYGYT
v_gene: TRBV5-6

CDR3aa: ASRRLALSNQPQH
v_gene: TRBV6-5

CDR3aa: ASSPLPQPSNTGAF
v_gene: TRBV5-1

CDR3aa: ASRLWAGSYPMNTEAF
v_gene: TRBV6-1

CDR3aa: ASSPGQSEKLF
v_gene: TRBV5-8

CDR3aa: ASSPPDGLANTEAF
v_gene: TRBV18

CDR3aa: ASSAGTLAGQETQY
v_gene: TRBV11-3

CDR3aa: ASSLRGALDSGANVLT
v_gene: TRBV12-3/TRBV12-4

CDR3aa: ASRPQESNEKLF
v_gene: TRBV5-1

CDR3aa: ASSFGGTRNEQF
v_gene: TRBV5-1

CDR3aa: SARPAQGLWGYT
v_gene: TRBV20-1

CDR3aa: ASTLSGISYNEQF
v_gene: TRBV28

CDR3aa: ASSWEPAQGATGYT
v_gene: TRBV5-1

CDR3aa: ASSLQGLAGDNEQF
v_gene: TRBV5-1

CDR3aa: SVDLGRLRGYT
v_gene: TRBV29-1

CDR3aa: ASSEQPYSNQPQH
v_gene: TRBV6-1

CDR3aa: ASSLMDLVTYEQY
v_gene: TRBV5-1

CDR3aa: ASSPRGSYGQY
v_gene: TRBV7-7

CDR3aa: SARTGAGNTEAF
v_gene: TRBV20-1

CDR3aa: ASSFGGGGEQF
v_gene: TRBV5-4

CDR3aa: ARGTSGLYNEQF
v_gene: TRBV2

CDR3aa: ATSRKPGQGRREQY
v_gene: TRBV15

CDR3aa: ASRDSIAKNIQY
v_gene: TRBV6-6

CDR3aa: ASSYRGSAGGIETQY
v_gene: TRBV6-2/TRBV6-3

CDR3aa: ASSLADYGYT
v_gene: TRBV2

CDR3aa: AGGRGAYNEQF
v_gene: TRBV30

CDR3aa: ASSYSPGEGEQY
v_gene: TRBV6-6